Presented here are 24 T cell receptor beta chains from one specimen sequenced in a study of OX40 agonist ivuxolimab in advanced cancers. The table came from immunoSEQ multiplex PCR; TCRdb's copy has only in-frame clones and leaves some out. The repertoire holds about 90,000 clones, with approximately 91% as singletons. The sequencing here drew on CD4+ or CD8+ T cells sorted from blood, taken in a trial of the OX40 agonist ivuxolimab. The receptors stem from an adult with an advanced solid tumor such as melanoma, head and neck, liver or kidney cancer.

In this sample, this clone turned up a few times. This chain links TRBV9 with TRBJ1-1; 7 bases align to TRBD1. The CDR3 runs to 14 residues. The germline CDR1 and CDR2 sequences are SGDLS and YYNGEE. V shed 0 bases and J 4 bases; nucleotides not matched to a gene: 3. The CDR3 nucleotides are TGTGCCAGCAGCGTAGGACAGGGAACCACTGAAGCTTTCTTT. Translating it yields CASSVGQGTTEAFF. The complete variable domain, with remaining parts taken from reference TRBV9 and TRBJ1-1, reads DSGVTQTPKHLITATGQRVTLRCSPRSGDLSVYWYQQSLDQGLQFLIQYYNGEERAKGNILERFSAQQFPDLHSELNLSSLELGDSALYFCASSVGQGTTEAFFGQGTRLTVV.

The chain joins TRBV27 to TRBJ2-3, with D perhaps matching TRBD2 (5 bases). V lost 6 bases and J 4 bases, leaving 8 bases between the germline ends. The length of the CDR3 is 12 residues. CDR1 is MNHEY and CDR2 is SMNVEV in the germline V gene (reference sequence). CDR3 coding DNA: TGTGCCAGCAGGTCAGCGGCAGATACGCAGTATTTT. It codes for CASRSAADTQYF.

The rearrangement links TRBV19 to TRBJ2-2; 14 bases are a match to TRBD2. V lost 5 bases, J lost 6 bases, and 8 bases stayed unmatched. The CDR3 sequence is 17 residues long. Germline CDR1 LNHDA, CDR2 SQIVND (reference sequence). The CDR3 DNA sequence: TGTGCCAGTAGTTCTAGGACTAGCGGGAGGTCAGCCGGGGAGCTGTTTTTT. It codes for CASSSRTSGRSAGELFF.

This clone was found once. The chain links TRBV19 to TRBJ2-7; D possibly corresponds to TRBD1 (6 bases). The length of the CDR3 is 16 residues. Trimming took 5 bases from V and 5 from J, leaving 22 bases between them. The germline gives CDR1 LNHDA, CDR2 SQIVND (reference sequence). The CDR3: CASSVSGAPRAHEQYF. The CDR3 DNA reads TGTGCCAGTAGTGTCTCAGGGGCGCCCCGAGCCCACGAGCAGTACTTC.

V and J are TRBV19 and TRBJ2-6; 7 nucleotides line up with TRBD1. This CDR3 is 16 amino acids long. The trim removed 4 bases at V and 1 base at J, leaving 4 bases unmatched. In germline, CDR1 is LNHDA, CDR2 SQIVND (reference sequence). The DNA for the CDR3 is TGTGCCAGTAGTACAGGGGGTCTTTCTGGGGCCAACGTCCTGACTTTC. Translated: CASSTGGLSGANVLTF.

This clone was picked up one time. The chain recombines TRBV6-6 with TRBJ2-7, with 13 nucleotides matching TRBD2. Trimming took 5 bases from V and 7 from J; bases not matched to a gene: 8. Germline V gene data show CDR1 as MNHNY and CDR2 as SVGAGI (reference sequence). CDR3 length: 15 amino acids. The CDR3 region is CASSTGTSGTREQYF. The CDR3 DNA is TGTGCCAGCAGTACCGGGACTAGCGGGACGCGGGAGCAGTACTTC.

The gene calls are TRBV28 and TRBJ1-5; 9 positions agree with TRBD1. In germline, CDR1 is MDHEN, CDR2 SYDVKM. Trimming took 5 bases from V and 2 from J; bases not matched to a gene: 16. The CDR3 extends over 19 amino acids. The CDR3 coding sequence is TGTGCCAGCAGTCCATCCCCGGGACAGGGAGGTTGGGGCAATCAGCCCCAGCATTTT. It is translated as CASSPSPGQGGWGNQPQHF.

The V gene is TRBV5-1, the J gene TRBJ2-2, with TRBD2 matching over 11 bases. This CDR3 has 19 residues. After removal of 0 bases from V and 4 bases from J, the junction contained 11 bases not matched to a gene. Per the germline V gene, CDR1 is SGHRS and CDR2 is YFSETQ. The DNA of the CDR3 is TGCGCCAGCAGCTTGGTAGGACTAGCGGGTTCATCTTTCACCGGGGAGCTGTTTTTT. It codes for CASSLVGLAGSSFTGELFF.

The chain employs TRBV5-1 and TRBJ2-2; 10 nucleotides agree with TRBD2. V shed 7 bases and J 5 bases; nucleotides not matched to a gene: 5. Germline CDR1 is SGHRS and CDR2 is YFSETQ. The CDR3 spans 14 residues. CDR3 DNA: TGCGCCAGCTCGACGACTAGCGGGACCGGGGAGCTGTTTTTT. This encodes CASSTTSGTGELFF.

V gene TRBV2 combines with J gene TRBJ2-7, with a weak D call TRBD2 (5 bases). Germline V CDR1 and CDR2: SNHLY, FYNNEI. V shed 7 bases and J shed 3 bases, with 13 bases lying between them. This CDR3 is built from 13 residues. CDR3: CASKLGELYEQYF. The CDR3, as DNA: TGTGCCAGCAAGCTGGGAGAGCTCTACGAGCAGTACTTC.

This chain uses TRBV6-1 with TRBJ2-5; 9 nucleotides line up with TRBD1. The trim removed 7 bases at V and 8 bases at J, leaving 11 bases unmatched. The CDR3 totals 14 residues. The germline V gene has CDR1 MNHNS and CDR2 SASEGT. The CDR3 loop reads CASKGTGIQGTQYF. The DNA for the CDR3 is TGTGCCAGCAAGGGGACAGGGATACAAGGTACCCAGTACTTC.

The table lists this clone with a count of one. V is TRBV7-2 and J is TRBJ2-3, with 13 bases fitting TRBD2. V shed 1 base and J 4 bases; nucleotides not matched to a gene: 2. The CDR3 extends over 16 amino acids. The germline CDR1 and CDR2 sequences are SGHTA and FQGNSA. The CDR3 region is CASSLGGLAGADTQYF. The CDR3 DNA reads TGTGCCAGCAGCTTAGGAGGACTAGCGGGAGCAGATACGCAGTATTTT.

The genes are TRBV5-8 and TRBJ2-1, with 12 bases lining up with TRBD2. Germline CDR1 reads SGHTS; CDR2 reads YDEGEE. The V and J ends lost 4 bases and 8 bases, in that order; junction bases with no gene match: 7. This CDR3 is built from 15 residues. The CDR3 bases are TGTGCCAGCAGCCCGACTAGCGGGAGATCGTATGAGCAGTTCTTC. Its translation is CASSPTSGRSYEQFF.

This chain uses TRBV28 with TRBJ1-5; unclear D gene. This CDR3 spans 16 amino acids. The ends were cut back, 4 bases at V and 4 bases at J, with 17 bases in the middle. The germline CDR1 and CDR2 sequences are MDHEN and SYDVKM. The CDR3 DNA is TGTGCCAGCAGTTGGGCAGGAGGAGGGTTTAATCAGCCCCAGCATTTT. It translates to CASSWAGGGFNQPQHF. Variable domain in full (rest from reference TRBV28 and TRBJ1-5): DVKVTQSSRYLVKRTGEKVFLECVQDMDHENMFWYRQDPGLGLRLIYFSYDVKMKEKGDIPEGYSVSREKKERFSLILESASTNQTSMYLCASSWAGGGFNQPQHFGDGTRLSIL.

The chain couples TRBV18 to TRBJ1-2, with a possible D match to TRBD1 (6 bases). Germline V lookup: CDR1 KGHSH, CDR2 LQKENI. Trimming removed 2 bases from V and 4 bases from J, with 8 bases in between. This CDR3 comprises 13 residues. CDR3 coding DNA: TGTGCCAGCTCACCAGAAGGGGGCTATGGCTACACCTTC. Amino acids: CASSPEGGYGYTF.

This sequence joins TRBV4-3 and TRBJ1-4; D might be TRBD1 (5 bases). The V end lost 2 bases, the J end lost 4 bases, and 11 bases lay between the germline ends. Germline loops: CDR1 LGHNA, CDR2 YSLEER. The CDR3 is 15 residues long. CDR3 nucleotides: TGCGCCAGCAGCCAACAAACAGGAAATAATGAAAAACTGTTTTTT. As protein: CASSQQTGNNEKLFF.

This chain joins TRBV18 and TRBJ2-1, with 9 bases matching TRBD1. The CDR3 loop spans 16 amino acids. Trimming took 5 bases from V and 6 from J; bases not matched to a gene: 11. Germline assignment: CDR1 KGHSH and CDR2 LQKENI. Here the CDR3 reads CASSGLPGQGGNEQFF. CDR3 nucleotides: TGTGCCAGCTCAGGACTCCCGGGACAGGGAGGCAATGAGCAGTTCTTC.

This clone was found once. This rearrangement joins TRBV6-1 to TRBJ2-3; unclear D gene. The CDR3 sequence is 14 residues long. Trimming took off 2 bases at V and 6 bases at J, with 12 bases between the two ends. Germline CDR1 and CDR2: MNHNS and SASEGT. CDR3 residues: CASSERSRYDTQYF. The CDR3 coding sequence is TGTGCCAGCAGTGAAAGGTCTAGATATGATACGCAGTATTTT.

The chain combines TRBV11-2 with TRBJ2-2; D is unresolved. The V gene lost 3 bases and the J gene lost 1 base, with 15 bases spanning the gap. Germline V gives CDR1 SGHAT, CDR2 FQNNGV. The CDR3 contains 17 residues. CDR3 region: CASSFRQRQMNTGELFF. The DNA of the CDR3 is TGTGCCAGCAGCTTCCGCCAAAGGCAGATGAACACCGGGGAGCTGTTTTTT.

This chain links TRBV19 with TRBJ1-4; no reliable D call. Looked up from germline, CDR1 is LNHDA and CDR2 is SQIVND (reference sequence). The CDR3 totals 14 residues. Trimming took 3 bases from V and 6 from J, leaving 11 bases between them. CDR3: CASSMWRADEKLFF. DNA for the CDR3: TGTGCCAGTAGTATGTGGCGGGCAGATGAAAAACTGTTTTTT.

CDR3 DNA sequence: TGCGCCAGCAGCTTCCAGCCAGTATCTAATGAAAAACTGTTTTTT. This sequence encodes CASSFQPVSNEKLFF. The V and J genes are TRBV5-1 and TRBJ1-4; no firm D call. Germline values: CDR1 SGHRS, CDR2 YFSETQ. V was clipped by 2 bases and J by 3 bases, with 11 bases between them. The CDR3 contains 15 residues.

The chain recombines TRBV4-3 with TRBJ1-1; D gene ambiguous. Trimming stripped 0 bases from V and 0 bases from J, with 8 bases between. The CDR3 length is 15 residues. The germline V gene has CDR1 LGHNA and CDR2 YSLEER. The CDR3 nucleotides read TGCGCCAGCAGCCAAGACGGCGGCATGAACACTGAAGCTTTCTTT. Protein: CASSQDGGMNTEAFF.

This clone was observed a handful of times. The junction does not match germline at one end; this may be a read error. The chain is built from TRBV2 and TRBJ2-3, with 10 bases identical to TRBD2. CDR3 length equals 16 residues. The V gene's germline CDR1 is SNHLY and CDR2 FYNNEI. The CDR3 nucleotides read TGTGCCAGCAGCGAAGAGAGGCTAGCGGGAGTGGATACGCAGTATTTT. Amino acids: CASSEERLAGVDTQYF.

The chain combines TRBV7-9 with TRBJ2-2, with D perhaps matching TRBD1 or TRBD2 (5 bases each). Germline-derived CDR1 and CDR2 are SEHNR and FQNEAQ (reference sequence). The V gene lost 5 bases and the J gene lost 2 bases, with 12 bases spanning the gap. The CDR3 length is 15 residues. CDR3 residues: CASSTGTANTGELFF. Written as DNA, the CDR3 is TGTGCCAGCAGCACCGGGACGGCTAACACCGGGGAGCTGTTTTTT.